Judged by abundance, the clone carrying this TCR beta chain is medium-sized. The target antigen is unknown. This entry belongs to a study of spatial heterogeneity in lung cancer. Study information: Raw reads contained each unique TCR and UMI combination more than ten times on average.

Stated time point: sample taken at primary tumor resection. A total of approximately 69 untreated early-stage non-small cell lung cancer patients served as donors. Tumor, nontumor lung or frozen PBMC supplied whole RNA, sequenced without sorting. TCRdb used MiXCR to reprocess the 5' RACE reads, holding one entry per CDR3 protein. Altogether around 2,600 distinct CDR3 sequences are present, 5.5% being singletons, with the ten largest covering about 20%. The CDR3 is 16 residues long. Per the germline V gene, CDR1 is SGHNT and CDR2 is YENEEA. J was trimmed by 2 bases and V by 1 base; bases with no gene match: 3. Study-wide findings and caveats: How many expanded intratumoral alpha and beta TCRs were present tracked the tumor mutation count, which was a count of nonsynonymous mutations. For tumor T cells, estimated coverage reached only around 7% (alpha) and over 11% (beta).

This chain joins TRBV11-3 and TRBJ2-1, with 9 bases identical to TRBD1. This receptor was identified in a male donor with early-stage non-small cell lung cancer. The sample was lung tumor tissue, taken at surgery. The CDR3 protein is CASSLGGQGPYNEQFF. As DNA, the CDR3 is TGTGCCAGCAGCTTAGGGGGACAGGGACCCTACAATGAGCAGTTCTTC.